One and the same sample provided the 21 T cell receptor beta chains below, sequenced in a study of vaccination effects on CD4 cells after COVID-19. With the ViraFEST assay, the study expanded antigen-specific CD4+ T cells using viral peptide pools, then sequenced them. Culturing for ten to eleven days preceded CD4+ T cell isolation. The study found no prior SARS-CoV-2 infection in the vaccine recipients, who tested negative for nucleocapsid antibodies. Antigens of these TCRs are unknown. TCRdb's copy holds only in-frame clones and misses some; the assay was immunoSEQ multiplex PCR. The top ten clones hold more than 9% of a sample with 73,000 or so clones, about 78% of them seen once. Material: CD4+ T cells from PBMCs cultured with SARS-CoV-2 spike peptides, obtained before COVID-19 vaccination. These receptors all stem from a human donor who received a COVID-19 vaccine.

The genes are TRBV28 and TRBJ1-1; D is ambiguous. Germline values: CDR1 MDHEN, CDR2 SYDVKM. The V end lost 5 bases, the J end lost 5 bases, and 15 bases lay between the germline ends. CDR3 length: 14 amino acids. CDR3 nucleotide sequence: TGTGCCAGCAGTCCCGCGGGCCGAACGACTGAAGCTTTCTTT. This encodes CASSPAGRTTEAFF.

The chain combines TRBV5-5 with TRBJ2-3; either TRBD1 or TRBD2 may supply D (5 bases each). CDR1 SGHKS and CDR2 YYEKEE come from the germline V gene (reference sequence). V was clipped by 0 bases and J by 7 bases, with 15 bases between them. The CDR3 runs 15 residues. CDR3 in amino acids: CASSLGDRVGNTQYF. The CDR3 DNA follows: TGTGCCAGCAGCTTGGGGGACCGAGTAGGAAATACGCAGTATTTT. The entire variable domain, with the rest obtained from reference TRBV5-5 and TRBJ2-3, is as follows: DAGVTQSPTHLIKTRGQQVTLRCSPISGHKSVSWYQQVLGQGPQFIFQYYEKEERGRGNFPDRFSARQFPNYSSELNVNALLLGDSALYLCASSLGDRVGNTQYFGPGTRLTVL.

The chain uses TRBV25-1 and TRBJ1-1; D call uncertain. The germline CDR1 and CDR2 sequences are MGHDK and SYGVNS. CDR3 length equals 14 residues. V was shortened by 2 bases and J by 1 base, with 8 bases between the two germline ends. The CDR3 loop reads CASSETPWNTEAFF. In DNA, the CDR3 is TGTGCCAGCAGTGAAACCCCATGGAACACTGAAGCTTTCTTT.

The chain is built from TRBV11-2 and TRBJ1-1; D not certain. The germline V gene has CDR1 SGHAT and CDR2 FQNNGV. Between the trimmed V and J ends, which lost 2 bases and 1 base, there was a span of 5 bases. This CDR3 region has 13 residues. CDR3 nucleotide sequence: TGTGCCAGCAGCTTAATGAGGAACACTGAAGCTTTCTTT. It codes for CASSLMRNTEAFF.

The chain employs TRBV9 and TRBJ1-1; TRBD1 might be the D (6 bases). There are 14 residues in the CDR3. CDR1 SGDLS and CDR2 YYNGEE come from the germline V gene. The germline V and J ends were trimmed by 4 bases and 2 bases, with 12 bases remaining between them. CDR3 protein: CASSPLDRNTEAFF. CDR3 bases: TGTGCCAGCAGCCCATTGGACAGAAACACTGAAGCTTTCTTT.

The genes are TRBV6-7 and TRBJ1-5, with a possible D match to TRBD1 (5 bases). TRBV6-7 is known as an ORF, though its function is uncertain. The CDR3 consists of 15 residues. V lost 7 bases and J 6 bases, leaving 19 bases between the germline ends. CDR3 region: CASIPPGSGGQPQHF. The CDR3 DNA is TGTGCCAGCATCCCCCCAGGGTCGGGGGGTCAGCCCCAGCATTTT.

The chain has TRBV29-1 and TRBJ1-4; 8 positions agree with TRBD1. Germline CDR1 SQVTM, CDR2 ANQGSEA. The V segment lost 6 bases and the J segment 2 bases; nucleotides outside the gene matches: 5. There are 14 residues in the CDR3. CDR3 loop: CSVAQGATNEKLFF. The CDR3 DNA follows: TGCAGCGTAGCCCAGGGGGCGACTAATGAAAAACTGTTTTTT.

This clone showed up just a few times. The rearrangement joins TRBV2 to TRBJ2-7, with a weak D call TRBD1 (7 bases). CDR3 length: 15 residues. Per germline, CDR1 SNHLY and CDR2 FYNNEI. V was shortened by 2 bases and J by 5 bases, with 16 bases between the two germline ends. The DNA for the CDR3 is TGTGCCAGCAGTGAAATTTCTCAGGGGGGCGACGAGCAGTACGTC. It translates to CASSEISQGGDEQYV.

The gene calls are TRBV27 and TRBJ1-2; the match to TRBD1 covers 7 bases. The CDR3 length is 13 residues. V shed 8 bases, J shed 5 bases, and the junction held 8 bases outside the gene matches. Germline V gene lookup returns CDR1 MNHEY and CDR2 SMNVEV (reference sequence). This CDR3 is CASSLQGRYGYTF. The DNA for the CDR3 is TGTGCCAGCTCATTACAGGGGAGGTATGGCTACACCTTC.

The V and J genes are TRBV6-5 and TRBJ1-1; D remains unclear. The CDR3 has 12 residues. V was cut by 6 bases and J by 4 bases, with 9 bases left in between. Germline loops: CDR1 MNHEY, CDR2 SVGAGI. The CDR3 protein is CASSPTSTEAFF. DNA of the CDR3: TGTGCCAGCAGCCCGACAAGCACTGAAGCTTTCTTT.

The chain employs TRBV30 and TRBJ1-2, with D uncertain. The CDR3 spans 13 residues. V gave up 4 bases and J gave up 0 bases, with 9 bases separating them. Germline assignment: CDR1 GTSNPN and CDR2 SVGIG (reference sequence). The CDR3 reads CAWTTVPNYGYTF. The CDR3 region has the DNA TGTGCCTGGACAACAGTTCCTAACTATGGCTACACCTTC.

The chain joins TRBV5-1 to TRBJ1-2; 7 positions match TRBD1. Trimming cost V 1 base and J 7 bases; bases outside gene matches: 7. Germline CDR1 SGHRS, CDR2 YFSETQ. This CDR3 spans 14 amino acids. The CDR3 spells CASSLYEGGPGYTF. The CDR3 nucleotides read TGCGCCAGCAGCTTGTATGAAGGGGGCCCTGGCTACACCTTC.

The chain joins TRBV30 to TRBJ1-6; tentative D call: TRBD1 (6 bases). Between the trimmed V and J ends, which lost 6 bases and 7 bases, there was a span of 22 bases. Germline-derived CDR1 and CDR2 are GTSNPN and SVGIG (reference sequence). This CDR3 spans 16 amino acids. CDR3: CACTHQSRDTNSPLHF. CDR3 sequence (DNA): TGTGCCTGCACACATCAGTCCCGGGACACCAATTCACCCCTCCACTTT.

The chain joins TRBV5-1 to TRBJ1-4; 7 nucleotides line up with TRBD1. With 4 bases clipped from V and 4 bases from J, the junction kept 7 bases outside the gene matches. The CDR3 is 15 residues long. CDR1 SGHRS and CDR2 YFSETQ come from the germline V gene. CDR3 in amino acids: CASSLPTGNNEKLFF. In DNA form, the CDR3 reads TGCGCCAGCAGCCTCCCGACAGGGAATAATGAAAAACTGTTTTTT.

The chain employs TRBV7-2 and TRBJ2-5; 10 positions match TRBD2. Per germline, CDR1 SGHTA and CDR2 FQGNSA. Losses at the gene ends were 1 base for V and 2 bases for J; bases not matched to a gene: 10. CDR3 length equals 18 residues. The CDR3 protein is CASSLGGSGGLIQETQYF. The DNA of the CDR3 is TGTGCCAGCAGCTTAGGGGGTAGCGGGGGGCTTATACAAGAGACCCAGTACTTC.

V and J are TRBV24-1 and TRBJ2-2, with TRBD1 matching over 10 bases. The trim removed 3 bases at V and 4 bases at J, leaving 10 bases unmatched. The CDR3 loop spans 18 amino acids. CDR1 and CDR2 (germline): KGHDR, SFDVKD. The CDR3 region is CATSDPTGQGYGTGELFF. The CDR3 DNA follows: TGTGCCACCAGTGATCCAACGGGACAGGGGTATGGCACCGGGGAGCTGTTTTTT.

The chain has TRBV30 and TRBJ1-1; D is undetermined. The CDR3 is made up of 13 amino acids. Germline V gene lookup returns CDR1 GTSNPN and CDR2 SVGIG (reference sequence). V was shortened by 4 bases and J by 6 bases, with 15 bases between the two germline ends. Here the CDR3 reads CAWTPGTNPEAFF. The DNA of the CDR3 is TGTGCCTGGACTCCGGGAACAAACCCTGAAGCTTTCTTT.

This chain uses TRBV9 with TRBJ2-2; D call uncertain. V was cut by 0 bases and J by 4 bases, with 13 bases left in between. Germline V CDR1 and CDR2: SGDLS, YYNGEE. CDR3 size: 16 residues. The chain's CDR3 is CASSVGGEASTGELFF. The CDR3 region has the DNA TGTGCCAGCAGCGTAGGCGGTGAGGCCTCCACCGGGGAGCTGTTTTTT.

V is TRBV25-1 and J is TRBJ2-2, with no clear D. The CDR3 is 15 residues long. Looked up from germline, CDR1 is MGHDK and CDR2 is SYGVNS. The V end was cut by 1 base, the J end by 2 bases, with 8 bases between. Here the CDR3 reads CASSEFSTNTGELFF. The CDR3 DNA reads as TGTGCCAGCAGTGAATTTTCGACTAACACCGGGGAGCTGTTTTTT.

The rearrangement links TRBV19 to TRBJ2-5; perhaps TRBD1 as D (5 bases). Germline-derived CDR1 and CDR2 are LNHDA and SQIVND (reference sequence). The ends were cut back, 3 bases at V and 4 bases at J, with 21 bases in the middle. The CDR3 spans 17 residues. The CDR3 sequence is CASSMGMGPNSGETQYF. Written as DNA, the CDR3 is TGTGCCAGTAGTATGGGAATGGGGCCCAACAGTGGAGAGACCCAGTACTTC.

J is TRBJ1-2 and V is TRBV24-1; 7 nucleotides align to TRBD1. Germline CDR1 reads KGHDR; CDR2 reads SFDVKD. The CDR3 is made up of 13 amino acids. V was clipped by 7 bases and J by 6 bases; unmatched bases: 7. The CDR3 region is CATRRDSRHGYTF. The CDR3 DNA is TGTGCCACCAGACGGGACAGTAGGCATGGCTACACCTTC.